This paragraph reports one TCR beta chain. The antigen it recognizes is unknown. No much larger clone exists at a distance of one base, and base qualities are not known. At one collaborating source in Seattle, patients were enrolled during active infection and were followed longitudinally through the course of disease. Whole blood was collected in K2EDTA tubes by collaborating institutions according to the institutions' own protocols. For TCRbeta analysis, collaborators shipped samples as frozen whole blood, isolated PBMCs, or DNA extracted from either of those sample types. The data were taken from a study of blood T cell repertoires in COVID-19 (TCRdb year 2020). General notes on the study: Samples from collaborators originated in the United States, Italy and Spain and spanned both the acute and convalescent phases of COVID-19. The prospective study material was composed of cDNA or gDNA derived from T cells, B-cell-depleted T cells, or PBMCs. The dataset comprised deeply sampled blood TCRbeta repertoires from subjects exposed to, actively infected with, or recovered from COVID-19. A freely available public database, intended as a resource for researchers studying the immune response to SARS-CoV-2, is where the repertoires were released. Samples were obtained from the ongoing ImmuneRACE study (first 160 participants) and from 1,254 subjects provided by 6 global collaborators. The sample metadata nearly always contained a de-identified subject ID, COVID-19 status, age in years and sex. Where available, HLA class I and class II types were taken from metadata supplied by the sample provider and were not determined by assay-based typing. Here is what the overall study found, with its caveats: The quantity of clinical and demographic metadata differed by source and by participant and was supplied without curation.

The germline V gene (reference sequence) sets CDR1 to SGHNT and CDR2 to YYREEE. The CDR3 runs 14 residues from the cysteine to the phenylalanine. The sequence is cut down to CDR3 DNA, 42 bases in frame from base 1. The germline V end is reduced by 4 bases and the J end by 5 bases; junction bases left unmatched: 5. TCRbeta CDR3 regions were amplified from genomic DNA using the immunoSEQ Assay, a bias-controlled multiplex PCR. The original methods were these. The number of nucleated cells in each sample was estimated by amplification of reference gene primers within the assay. Sequence reads were collapsed and filtered to measure the absolute abundance of every unique TCRbeta CDR3 rearrangement. Productive Simpson clonality was computed per sample as the square root of Simpson's diversity index over productive rearrangements. TCRdb's version of the immuneACCESS table is confined to in-frame rearrangements and falls short of the full clone set. An unresolved V gene accounts for under half of the shortfall where checked; the remainder is of unknown origin. The V and J calls and the clone size are those of that table, but D and trimming were determined from the DNA. Here the sample has about 500,000 clones; 89% occur a single time. 0.9% of the sample lies in the top ten.

Material for sequencing was peripheral blood. In this chain, TRBV5-4 is recombined with TRBJ2-1; 8 central bases correspond to TRBD1. This TCR came from a man aged 18 to 29 with COVID-19, enrolled during active disease. The CDR3 reads as follows: CASSGPDRDNEQFF. In nucleotide form, the sequence is TGTGCCAGCAGCGGCCCGGACAGGGACAATGAGCAGTTCTTC.